This TCR beta chain was recovered during a study of T cells after yellow fever vaccination. Study-level information: The fractions with low cell numbers were processed using SMART-Seq v4 Ultra Low Input. Points from the study as a whole: The booster saw the reappearance of most primary-vaccination clones (around 96% CD4, 88% CD8).

In making TCR cDNA, 5'RACE template switching added a universal primer site and UMIs to it. TCRdb fed the 5' RACE reads into MiXCR, producing one record per CDR3 protein. The data contain nearly 300,000 distinct CDR3 sequences, less than 9.5% of them singletons. This clonotype was observed a handful of times. Its antigen is still unknown. Germline V lookup: CDR1 SGDLS, CDR2 YYNGEE. Trimming removed 0 bases from V and 10 bases from J; junction bases left unmatched: 3. This CDR3 spans 13 amino acids. The chain couples TRBV9 to TRBJ2-3; 9 nucleotides agree with TRBD2. The sample was CD4+ T cells sorted from PBMCs, taken 5 days after the yellow fever booster vaccination. This TCR came from a man younger than 35 who received the YFV17D yellow fever vaccine. The CDR3 DNA reads TGTGCCAGCAGCGTAGTGGGACTAGCTGCGCAGTATTTT. Amino acids: CASSVVGLAAQYF.